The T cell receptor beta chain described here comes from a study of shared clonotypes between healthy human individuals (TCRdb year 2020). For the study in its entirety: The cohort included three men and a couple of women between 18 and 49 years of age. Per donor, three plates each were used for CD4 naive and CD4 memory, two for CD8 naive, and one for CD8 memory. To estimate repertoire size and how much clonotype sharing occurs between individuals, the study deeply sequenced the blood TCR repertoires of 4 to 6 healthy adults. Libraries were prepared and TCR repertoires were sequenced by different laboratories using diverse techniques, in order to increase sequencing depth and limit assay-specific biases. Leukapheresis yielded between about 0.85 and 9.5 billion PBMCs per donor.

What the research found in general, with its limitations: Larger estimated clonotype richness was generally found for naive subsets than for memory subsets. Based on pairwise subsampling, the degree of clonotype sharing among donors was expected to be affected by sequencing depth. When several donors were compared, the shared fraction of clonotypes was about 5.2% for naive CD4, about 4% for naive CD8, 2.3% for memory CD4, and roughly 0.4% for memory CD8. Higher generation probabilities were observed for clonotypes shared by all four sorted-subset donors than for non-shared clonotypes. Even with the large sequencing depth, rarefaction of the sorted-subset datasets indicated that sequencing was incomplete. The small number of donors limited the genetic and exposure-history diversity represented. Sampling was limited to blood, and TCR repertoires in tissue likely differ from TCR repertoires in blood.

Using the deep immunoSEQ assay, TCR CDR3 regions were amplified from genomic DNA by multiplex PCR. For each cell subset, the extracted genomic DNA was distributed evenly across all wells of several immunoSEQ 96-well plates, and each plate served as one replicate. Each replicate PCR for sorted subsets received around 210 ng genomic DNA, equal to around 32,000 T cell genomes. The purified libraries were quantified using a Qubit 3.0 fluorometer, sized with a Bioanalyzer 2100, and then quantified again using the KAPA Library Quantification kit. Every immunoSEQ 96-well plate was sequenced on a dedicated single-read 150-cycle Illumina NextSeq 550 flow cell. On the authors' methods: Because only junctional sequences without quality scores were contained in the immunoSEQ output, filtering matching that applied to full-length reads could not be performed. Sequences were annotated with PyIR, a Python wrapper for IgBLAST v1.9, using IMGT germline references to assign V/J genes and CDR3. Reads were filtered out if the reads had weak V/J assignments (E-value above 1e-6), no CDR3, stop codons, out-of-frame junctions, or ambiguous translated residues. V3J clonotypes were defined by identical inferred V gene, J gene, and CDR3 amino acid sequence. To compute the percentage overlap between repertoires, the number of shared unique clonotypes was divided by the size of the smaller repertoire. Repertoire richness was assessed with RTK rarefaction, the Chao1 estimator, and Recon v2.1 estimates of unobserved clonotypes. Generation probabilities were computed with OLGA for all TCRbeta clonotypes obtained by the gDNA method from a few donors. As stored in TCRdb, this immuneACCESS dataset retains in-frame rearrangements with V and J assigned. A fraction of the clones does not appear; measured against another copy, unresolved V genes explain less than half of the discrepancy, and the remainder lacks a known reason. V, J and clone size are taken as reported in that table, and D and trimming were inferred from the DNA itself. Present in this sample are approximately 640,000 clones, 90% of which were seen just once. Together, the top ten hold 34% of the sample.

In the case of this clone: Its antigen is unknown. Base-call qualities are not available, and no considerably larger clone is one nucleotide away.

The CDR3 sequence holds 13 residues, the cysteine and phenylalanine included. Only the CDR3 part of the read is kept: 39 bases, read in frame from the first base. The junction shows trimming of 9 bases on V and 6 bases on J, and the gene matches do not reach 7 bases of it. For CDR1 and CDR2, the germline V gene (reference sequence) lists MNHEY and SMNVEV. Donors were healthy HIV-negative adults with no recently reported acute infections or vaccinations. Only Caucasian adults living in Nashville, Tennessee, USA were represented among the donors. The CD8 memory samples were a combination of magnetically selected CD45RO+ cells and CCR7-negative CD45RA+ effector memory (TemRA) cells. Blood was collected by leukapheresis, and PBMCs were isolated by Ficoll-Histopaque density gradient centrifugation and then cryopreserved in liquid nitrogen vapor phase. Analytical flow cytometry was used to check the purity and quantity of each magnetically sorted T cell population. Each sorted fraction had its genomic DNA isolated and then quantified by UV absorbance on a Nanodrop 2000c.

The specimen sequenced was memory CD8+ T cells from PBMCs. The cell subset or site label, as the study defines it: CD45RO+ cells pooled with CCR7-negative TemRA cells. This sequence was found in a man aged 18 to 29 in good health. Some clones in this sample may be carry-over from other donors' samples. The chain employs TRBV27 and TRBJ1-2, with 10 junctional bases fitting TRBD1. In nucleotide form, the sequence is TGTGCCAGTCGCCCGGGACAGGGGAATGGCTACACCTTC. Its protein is CASRPGQGNGYTF.